This T cell receptor (beta chain) was retrieved from a study of blood T cell repertoires in COVID-19. Study-wide background: Samples representing acute and convalescent COVID-19 were sourced from the United States, Italy and Spain.

Only in-frame clones appear in the TCRdb table, and some are missing; sequencing was by immunoSEQ multiplex PCR. This repertoire shows around 280,000 clones, around 86% found once; its top ten account for about 2.2%. Trimming cost V 3 bases and J 5 bases; bases outside gene matches: 19. The CDR3 length is 20 residues. Germline CDR1 and CDR2: DFQATT and SNEGSKA (reference sequence). This chain uses TRBV20-1 with TRBJ1-4; 12 positions match TRBD1. Sequenced input: peripheral blood. The clonotype originates from a woman younger than 45 who had recovered from COVID-19. The CDR3 region has the DNA TGCAGTGCTAGTGCCGGGGCGGGACAGGGGGCTTTGATCATCAATGAAAAACTGTTTTTT. Translation gives CSASAGAGQGALIINEKLFF.